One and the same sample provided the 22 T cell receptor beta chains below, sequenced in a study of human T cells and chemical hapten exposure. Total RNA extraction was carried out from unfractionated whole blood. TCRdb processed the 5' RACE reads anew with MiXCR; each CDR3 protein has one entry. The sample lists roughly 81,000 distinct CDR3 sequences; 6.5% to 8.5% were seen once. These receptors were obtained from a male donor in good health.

CDR3 sequence reads: CASSPTLGTANTGELFF. The CDR3 DNA sequence: TGTGCCAGCAGCCCTACCTTGGGAACCGCGAACACCGGGGAGCTGTTTTTT. The V and J genes are TRBV7-8 and TRBJ2-2; unclear D gene. V was trimmed by 5 bases and J by 0 bases, leaving 16 bases between them. This CDR3 spans 17 amino acids. CDR1 is SGHVS and CDR2 is FQNEAQ in the germline V gene.

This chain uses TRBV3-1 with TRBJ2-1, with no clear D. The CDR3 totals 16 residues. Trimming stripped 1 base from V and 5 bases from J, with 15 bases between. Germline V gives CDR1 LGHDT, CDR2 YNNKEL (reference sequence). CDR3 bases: TGTGCCAGCAGCCAAGTAAATCCGTCCTCACACAATGAGCAGTTCTTC. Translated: CASSQVNPSSHNEQFF.

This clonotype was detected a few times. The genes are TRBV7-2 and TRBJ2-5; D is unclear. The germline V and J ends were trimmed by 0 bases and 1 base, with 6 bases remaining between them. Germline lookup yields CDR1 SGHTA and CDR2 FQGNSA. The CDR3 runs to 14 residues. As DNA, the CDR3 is TGTGCCAGCAGCTTAGCTGGGTTCCAAGAGACCCAGTACTTC. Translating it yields CASSLAGFQETQYF.

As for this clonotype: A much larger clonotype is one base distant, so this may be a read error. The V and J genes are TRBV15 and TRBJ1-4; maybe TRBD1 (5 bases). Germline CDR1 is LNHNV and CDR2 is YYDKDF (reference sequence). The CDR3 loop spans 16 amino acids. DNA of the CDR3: TGTGCCACCAGCAGACCGGTCGGGGGTAACGGTGAAAAACCGTTTTTT. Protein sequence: CATSRPVGGNGEKPFF.

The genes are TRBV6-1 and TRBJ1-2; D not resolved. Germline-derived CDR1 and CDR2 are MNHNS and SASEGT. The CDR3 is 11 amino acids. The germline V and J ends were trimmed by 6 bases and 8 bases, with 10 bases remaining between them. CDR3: CASRYQGGYTF. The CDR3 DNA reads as TGTGCCAGCAGATATCAAGGGGGCTACACCTTC.

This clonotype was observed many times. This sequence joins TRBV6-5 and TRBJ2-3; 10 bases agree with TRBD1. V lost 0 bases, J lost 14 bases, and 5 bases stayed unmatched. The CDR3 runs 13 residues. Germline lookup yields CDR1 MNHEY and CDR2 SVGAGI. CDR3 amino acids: CASSYSRGQGLYF. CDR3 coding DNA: TGTGCCAGCAGTTACTCGAGGGGACAGGGGTTGTATTTT.

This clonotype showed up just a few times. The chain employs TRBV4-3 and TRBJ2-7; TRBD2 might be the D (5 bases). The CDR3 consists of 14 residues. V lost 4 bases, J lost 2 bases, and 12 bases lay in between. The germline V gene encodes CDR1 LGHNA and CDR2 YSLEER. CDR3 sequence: CASSRERRTYEQYF. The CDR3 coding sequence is TGCGCCAGCAGCCGCGAGCGGAGGACCTACGAGCAGTACTTC.

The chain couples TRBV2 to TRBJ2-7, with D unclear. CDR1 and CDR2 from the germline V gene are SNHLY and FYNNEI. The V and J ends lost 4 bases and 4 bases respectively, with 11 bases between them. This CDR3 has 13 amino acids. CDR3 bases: TGTGCCAGCAGTGTACACTCCACATACGAGCAGTACTTC. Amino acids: CASSVHSTYEQYF.

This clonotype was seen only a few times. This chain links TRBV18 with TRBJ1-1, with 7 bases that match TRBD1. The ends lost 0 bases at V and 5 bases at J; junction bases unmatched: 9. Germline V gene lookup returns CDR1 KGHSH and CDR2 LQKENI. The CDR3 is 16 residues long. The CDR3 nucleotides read TGTGCCAGCTCACCACCGGTTCCAGGGGGTATGACTGAAGCTTTCTTT. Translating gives CASSPPVPGGMTEAFF.

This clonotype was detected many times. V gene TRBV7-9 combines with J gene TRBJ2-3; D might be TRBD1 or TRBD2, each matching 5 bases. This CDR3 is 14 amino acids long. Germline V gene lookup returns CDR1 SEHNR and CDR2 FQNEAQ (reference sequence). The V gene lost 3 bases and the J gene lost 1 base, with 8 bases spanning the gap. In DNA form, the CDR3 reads TGTGCCAGCAGCTTGGGACGGGGCACAGATACGCAGTATTTT. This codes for CASSLGRGTDTQYF.

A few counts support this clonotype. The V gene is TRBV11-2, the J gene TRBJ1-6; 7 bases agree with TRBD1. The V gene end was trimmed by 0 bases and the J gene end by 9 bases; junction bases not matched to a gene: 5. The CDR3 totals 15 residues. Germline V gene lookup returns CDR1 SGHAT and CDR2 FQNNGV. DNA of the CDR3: TGTGCCAGCAGCTTAGACTCAGGGGGGAGTTCACCCCTCCACTTT. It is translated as CASSLDSGGSSPLHF.

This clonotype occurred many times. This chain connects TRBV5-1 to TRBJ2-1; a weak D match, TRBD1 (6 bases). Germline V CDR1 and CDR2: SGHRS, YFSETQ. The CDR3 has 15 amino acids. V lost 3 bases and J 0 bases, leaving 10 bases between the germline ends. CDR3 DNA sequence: TGCGCCAGCAGCTCCACAGGGAGCTCCTACAATGAGCAGTTCTTC. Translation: CASSSTGSSYNEQFF. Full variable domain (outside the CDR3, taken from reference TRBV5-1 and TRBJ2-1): KAGVTQTPRYLIKTRGQQVTLSCSPISGHRSVSWYQQTPGQGLQFLFEYFSETQRNKGNFPGRFSGRQFSNSRSEMNVSTLELGDSALYLCASSSTGSSYNEQFFGPGTRLTVL.

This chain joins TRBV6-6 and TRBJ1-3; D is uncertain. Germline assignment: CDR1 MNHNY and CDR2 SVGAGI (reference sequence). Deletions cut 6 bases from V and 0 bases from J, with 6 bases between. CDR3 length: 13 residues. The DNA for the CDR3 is TGTGCCAGCAGGGGGAACTCTGGAAACACCATATATTTT. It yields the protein CASRGNSGNTIYF.

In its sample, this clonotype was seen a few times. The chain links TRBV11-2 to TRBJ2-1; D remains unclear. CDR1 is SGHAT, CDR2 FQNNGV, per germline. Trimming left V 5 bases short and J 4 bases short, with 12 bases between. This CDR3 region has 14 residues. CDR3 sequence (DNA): TGTGCCAGCAGCCACCCGGTGAATTACAATGAGCAGTTCTTC. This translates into CASSHPVNYNEQFF. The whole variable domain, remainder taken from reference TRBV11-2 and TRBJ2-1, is EAGVAQSPRYKIIEKRQSVAFWCNPISGHATLYWYQQILGQGPKLLIQFQNNGVVDDSQLPKDRFSAERLKGVDSTLKIQPAKLEDSAVYLCASSHPVNYNEQFFGPGTRLTVL.

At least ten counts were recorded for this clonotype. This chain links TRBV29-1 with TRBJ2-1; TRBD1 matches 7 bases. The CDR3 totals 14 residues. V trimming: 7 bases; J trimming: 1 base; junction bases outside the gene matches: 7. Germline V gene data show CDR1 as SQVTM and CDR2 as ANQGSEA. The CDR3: CSGTAGGSYNEQFF. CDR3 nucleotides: TGCAGCGGAACCGCAGGGGGTTCCTACAATGAGCAGTTCTTC.

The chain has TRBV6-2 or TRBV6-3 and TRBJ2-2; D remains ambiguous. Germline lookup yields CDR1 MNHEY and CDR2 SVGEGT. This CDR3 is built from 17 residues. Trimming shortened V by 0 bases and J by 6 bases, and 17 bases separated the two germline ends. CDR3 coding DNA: TGTGCCAGCAGTTACTCGACTCCTTCTAGGGCCTCCGGGGAGCTGTTTTTT. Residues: CASSYSTPSRASGELFF.

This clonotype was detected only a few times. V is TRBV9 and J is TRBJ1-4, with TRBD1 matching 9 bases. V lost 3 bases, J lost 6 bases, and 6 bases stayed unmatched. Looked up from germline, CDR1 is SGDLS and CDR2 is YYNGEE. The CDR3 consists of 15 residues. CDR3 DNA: TGTGCCAGCAGCGAAGCCGGACAGGGGTATGAAAAACTGTTTTTT. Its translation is CASSEAGQGYEKLFF.

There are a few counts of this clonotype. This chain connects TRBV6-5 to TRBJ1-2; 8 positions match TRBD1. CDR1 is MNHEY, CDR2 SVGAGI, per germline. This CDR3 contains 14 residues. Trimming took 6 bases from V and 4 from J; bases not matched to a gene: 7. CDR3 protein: CASSPHGTGYGYTF. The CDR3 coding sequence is TGTGCCAGCAGCCCTCACGGGACAGGCTATGGCTACACCTTC.

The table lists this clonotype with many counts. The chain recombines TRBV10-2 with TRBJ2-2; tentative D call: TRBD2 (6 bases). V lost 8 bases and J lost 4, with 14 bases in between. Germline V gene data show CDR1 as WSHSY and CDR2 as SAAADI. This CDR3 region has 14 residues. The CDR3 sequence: CASRVGGRTGELFF. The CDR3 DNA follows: TGCGCCAGCCGGGTCGGGGGTCGCACCGGGGAGCTGTTTTTT.

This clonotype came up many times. The CDR3 loop reads CASSEGEERGTDTQYF. The DNA of the CDR3 is TGTGCCAGCAGTGAGGGCGAGGAACGGGGGACAGATACGCAGTATTTT. The genes are TRBV6-1 and TRBJ2-3; possible D gene TRBD2, 6 bases. The germline V gene encodes CDR1 MNHNS and CDR2 SASEGT. Trimming pared 3 bases from V and 3 bases from J, leaving 16 bases between. The CDR3 spans 16 residues.

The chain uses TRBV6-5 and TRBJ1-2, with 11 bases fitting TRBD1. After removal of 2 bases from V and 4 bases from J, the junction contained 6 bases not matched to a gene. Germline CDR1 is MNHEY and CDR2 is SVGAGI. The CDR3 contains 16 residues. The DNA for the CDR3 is TGTGCCAGCAGTTACGGACAGGGGGCCGCACCCTATGGCTACACCTTC. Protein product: CASSYGQGAAPYGYTF.

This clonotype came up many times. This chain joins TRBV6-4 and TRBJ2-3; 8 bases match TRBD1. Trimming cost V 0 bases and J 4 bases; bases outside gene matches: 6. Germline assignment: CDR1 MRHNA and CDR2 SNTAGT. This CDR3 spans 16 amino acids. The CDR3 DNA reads TGTGCCAGCAGTGACTCGCCAGGGGGCGAATCAGATACGCAGTATTTT. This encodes CASSDSPGGESDTQYF.